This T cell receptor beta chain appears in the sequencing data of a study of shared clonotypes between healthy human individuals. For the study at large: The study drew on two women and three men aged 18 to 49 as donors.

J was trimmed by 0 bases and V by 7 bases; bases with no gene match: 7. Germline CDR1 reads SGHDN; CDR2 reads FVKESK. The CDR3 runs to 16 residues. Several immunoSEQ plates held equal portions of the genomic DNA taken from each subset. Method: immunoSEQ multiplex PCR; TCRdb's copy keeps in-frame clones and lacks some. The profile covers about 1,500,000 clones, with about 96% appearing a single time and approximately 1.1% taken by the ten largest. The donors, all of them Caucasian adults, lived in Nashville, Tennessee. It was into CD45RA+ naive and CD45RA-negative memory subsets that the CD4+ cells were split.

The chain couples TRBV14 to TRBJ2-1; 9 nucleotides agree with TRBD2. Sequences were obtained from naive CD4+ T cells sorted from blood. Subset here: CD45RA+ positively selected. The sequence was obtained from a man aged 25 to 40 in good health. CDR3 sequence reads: CASTAGGRYSYNEQFF. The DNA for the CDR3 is TGTGCCAGCACGGCGGGAGGGAGGTACTCCTACAATGAGCAGTTCTTC.